Here is one TCR beta chain with its context. The source of the sample is a study of CD8 T cells in Susac syndrome. Trimming removed 8 bases at V and 4 bases at J, with 17 bases between. The CDR3 loop spans 14 amino acids. Germline V gene lookup returns CDR1 SGHAT and CDR2 FQDESV (reference sequence). TCR beta from blood CD8+ and CD4+ T cells was sequenced. Negative isolation yielded the CD8+ and CD4+ T cells, while FACS enriched the TEMRA cells. Random hexamers were used to reverse transcribe an amount of about 0.5 to 1 ug RNA. One entry per CDR3 protein results from TCRdb running MiXCR on the immunoSEQ multiplex PCR reads. Found here are fewer than 150,000 distinct CDR3 sequences, 94% of them singletons; the top ten hold over 0.25%.

This clonotype was sampled from a human donor in good health. The gene calls are TRBV11-1 and TRBJ2-5; D might be TRBD2 (5 bases). Source material: CD8+ T cells from PBMCs. The CDR3 sequence: CASSLAGPTETQYF. DNA for the CDR3: TGTGCCAGCTCTTTGGCGGGTCCCACAGAGACCCAGTACTTC.